The T cell receptor beta chain under discussion was sequenced for a study of T cells in Graves' hyperthyroidism and ophthalmopathy. This clonotype appeared many times. Its antigen is still unknown. Findings of the study overall: The blood repertoire included most of the expanded thyroid clonotypes above 0.001.

This CDR3 is built from 15 residues. The germline gives CDR1 SNHLY, CDR2 FYNNEI. V shed 2 bases and J shed 2 bases, with 12 bases lying between them. Each diagnosis drew on symptoms, thyroxine, TRAb, thyroid ultrasound and orbital computed tomography findings. Amplification of TCR beta CDR3 regions used RNA as the template. When the TCR CDR3 underwent first-round RT-PCR, the HTBI primer set was used. TCRdb reprocessed the multiplex PCR reads via MiXCR and lists one record per CDR3 protein. Among 650,000 to 750,000 distinct CDR3 sequences, approximately 14% were seen once, and the ten largest hold 9.5% to 13%.

This clonotype was obtained from a young woman with Graves' hyperthyroidism. This chain links TRBV2 with TRBJ1-2; perhaps TRBD1 as D (6 bases). The sample consisted of blood. CDR3 sequence (DNA): TGTGCCAGCAGTGAATTAACAGGGATCAACTATGGCTACACCTTC. Its protein is CASSELTGINYGYTF.